The 23 T cell receptor beta chains given below trace back to one sample, sequenced in a study of shared T cell receptors in the human thymus. Assay: immunoSEQ multiplex PCR; the TCRdb copy retains only in-frame clones and omits some. Of 650,000 to 950,000 clones listed, 80% to 90% are singletons. The same data also went into a second study, on human thymus T cells.

Sequencing input: thymocytes. The receptors derive from a girl in the first two years of life with a congenital heart defect.

The V gene is TRBV6-5, the J gene TRBJ1-2; unclear D gene. The V end was cut by 7 bases, the J end by 5 bases, with 8 bases between. Germline lookup yields CDR1 MNHEY and CDR2 SVGAGI. The CDR3 loop spans 11 amino acids. CDR3 bases: TGTGCCAGCACCAACGCGTATGGCTACACCTTC. Translated: CASTNAYGYTF.

V and J are TRBV6-1 and TRBJ1-3; TRBD1 might be the D (6 bases). V lost 6 bases, J lost 11 bases, and 11 bases lay in between. Germline CDR1 is MNHNS and CDR2 is SASEGT. This CDR3 has 11 amino acids. The CDR3 nucleotides read TGTGCCAGCAGCCGCAGGGGCTCCATATATTTT. This encodes CASSRRGSIYF.

The chain carries TRBV14 and TRBJ1-2; 7 bases line up with TRBD1. The CDR3 covers 15 residues. Trimming removed 0 bases from V and 5 bases from J; junction bases left unmatched: 6. Germline loops: CDR1 SGHDN, CDR2 FVKESK. CDR3 in amino acids: CASSQEGTEPYGYTF. CDR3 nucleotide sequence: TGTGCCAGCAGCCAAGAAGGGACAGAACCTTATGGCTACACCTTC. The full variable domain, in which reference TRBV14 and TRBJ1-2 provide the parts outside the CDR3, is EAGVTQFPSHSVIEKGQTVTLRCDPISGHDNLYWYRRVMGKEIKFLLHFVKESKQDESGMPNNRFLAERTGGTYSTLKVQPAELEDSGVYFCASSQEGTEPYGYTFGSGTRLTVV.

This chain connects TRBV28 to TRBJ2-7, with D possibly matching TRBD1 (5 bases). Trimming left V 6 bases short and J 1 base short, with 25 bases between. CDR3 length: 18 amino acids. Germline CDR1 is MDHEN and CDR2 is SYDVKM. The CDR3 loop is CASSHYGADVLLSYEQYF. The CDR3 region has the DNA TGTGCCAGCAGCCACTATGGGGCCGACGTCCTTCTTTCCTACGAGCAGTACTTC. Supplemented by reference TRBV28 and TRBJ2-7, the full variable domain reads DVKVTQSSRYLVKRTGEKVFLECVQDMDHENMFWYRQDPGLGLRLIYFSYDVKMKEKGDIPEGYSVSREKKERFSLILESASTNQTSMYLCASSHYGADVLLSYEQYFGPGTRLTVT.

This chain uses TRBV7-8 with TRBJ2-1, with D unclear. In germline, CDR1 is SGHVS, CDR2 FQNEAQ. There are 15 residues in the CDR3. The V gene lost 2 bases and the J gene lost 4 bases, with 12 bases spanning the gap. CDR3 sequence reads: CASSLIDGYYNEQFF. DNA for the CDR3: TGTGCCAGCAGCTTAATAGATGGTTATTACAATGAGCAGTTCTTC.

This chain connects TRBV5-5 to TRBJ2-1; D not resolved. The CDR3 extends over 15 amino acids. The V gene lost 3 bases and the J gene lost 3 bases, with 13 bases spanning the gap. Germline CDR1 is SGHKS and CDR2 is YYEKEE (reference sequence). The CDR3 is CASSSPRVNYNEQFF. Written as DNA, the CDR3 is TGTGCCAGCAGCTCTCCCCGGGTCAACTACAATGAGCAGTTCTTC.

About this clone: At one of its ends the junction is not consistent with the germline gene, which may arise from a read error. The chain uses TRBV5-6 and TRBJ2-7, with TRBD2 identical over 7 bases. CDR3 length equals 16 residues. Germline V gene sequence: CDR1 SGHDT, CDR2 YYEEEE. The CDR3 loop is CAGSPTKTSAQYEQYF. The CDR3 DNA reads TGTGCCGGCAGCCCTACTAAAACTAGCGCCCAATACGAGCAGTACTTC.

CDR3 DNA sequence: TGTGCCAGCAGTGTTCGGCAGGGGCGCGGGCAGCCCCAGCATTTT. Encoded protein: CASSVRQGRGQPQHF. This chain joins TRBV2 and TRBJ1-5; tentatively, D is TRBD1 (6 bases). Germline V gene lookup returns CDR1 SNHLY and CDR2 FYNNEI. Deletions cut 4 bases from V and 7 bases from J, with 17 bases between. CDR3 length equals 15 residues.

J is TRBJ1-1 and V is TRBV10-1; TRBD1 agrees at 7 bases. The CDR3 has 12 amino acids. The germline gives CDR1 WNHNN, CDR2 SYGVQD (reference sequence). The ends lost 5 bases at V and 7 bases at J; junction bases unmatched: 4. The CDR3 DNA reads TGCGCCAGCAGTCGACAGGGAGGTGAAGCTTTCTTT. Protein product: CASSRQGGEAFF.

This chain links TRBV7-3 with TRBJ2-1; D not resolved. Deletions cut 0 bases from V and 5 bases from J, with 5 bases between. Germline V gene data show CDR1 as SGHTA and CDR2 as FQGTGA. The length of the CDR3 is 13 residues. CDR3 sequence reads: CASSLTLNNEQFF. The CDR3 nucleotides read TGTGCCAGCAGCTTAACGCTAAACAATGAGCAGTTCTTC.

The CDR3 DNA sequence: TGTGCCAGCAGTTTATGGCAGGTTGGTGAAAAACTGTTTTTT. Residues: CASSLWQVGEKLFF. J is TRBJ1-4 and V is TRBV28; no clear D gene. V was clipped by 0 bases and J by 7 bases, with 9 bases between them. There are 14 residues in the CDR3. Germline CDR1 and CDR2: MDHEN and SYDVKM.

The rearrangement links TRBV21-1 to TRBJ1-1. TRBV21-1 is an annotated pseudogene. The length of the CDR3 is 19 residues. The CDR3 nucleotides are TGTGCCAGCAGCAAAGTGAAAGGGAATGGAGGGGATCAGAACACTGAAGCTTTCTTT. Protein product: CASSKVKGNGGDQNTEAFF.

The sample holds one count of this clone. V gene TRBV7-6 combines with J gene TRBJ1-5; D is unresolved. Trimming took off 3 bases at V and 1 base at J, with 19 bases between the two ends. The CDR3 is 18 residues long. Germline CDR1 and CDR2: SGHVS and FNYEAQ. For the CDR3, the DNA is TGTGCCAGCAGCTTTCTGGGCGGGCGGATGCGAAGCAATCAGCCCCAGCATTTT. Protein sequence: CASSFLGGRMRSNQPQHF.

This chain uses TRBV18 with TRBJ1-2; no clear D. V lost 3 bases to trimming and J lost 1 base, with 12 bases between them. CDR3 size: 15 residues. The V gene's germline CDR1 is KGHSH and CDR2 LQKENI. CDR3 DNA: TGTGCCAGCTCACCCGACAAACCCCATAACTATGGCTACACCTTC. Its protein is CASSPDKPHNYGYTF.

The CDR3 loop is CASSTGGWTGYTF. CDR3 coding DNA: TGTGCCAGCAGCACAGGGGGCTGGACTGGCTACACCTTC. V usage is TRBV6-6 and J usage is TRBJ1-2; 9 bases fit TRBD1. Trimming removed 6 bases from V and 7 bases from J; junction bases left unmatched: 6. The CDR3 totals 13 residues. Germline V gene data show CDR1 as MNHNY and CDR2 as SVGAGI (reference sequence).

This chain uses TRBV27 with TRBJ2-2; D is perhaps TRBD1 (6 bases). V was pared by 3 bases and J by 2 bases, with 13 bases between. This CDR3 has 16 amino acids. Germline CDR1 and CDR2: MNHEY and SMNVEV (reference sequence). CDR3 bases: TGTGCCAGCAGTTTCCTCGGGACACTAAACACCGGGGAGCTGTTTTTT. Protein sequence: CASSFLGTLNTGELFF.

The V call is TRBV25-1, the J call TRBJ2-5, with 9 bases matching TRBD1. CDR1 is MGHDK and CDR2 is SYGVNS in the germline V gene. After removal of 6 bases from V and 4 bases from J, the junction contained 9 bases not matched to a gene. The CDR3 sequence is 15 residues long. In nucleotides, the CDR3 is TGTGCCAGCAGGAAACAGGGGGCCTTAGCAGAGACCCAGTACTTC. Translation gives CASRKQGALAETQYF.

The chain uses TRBV27 and TRBJ1-2, with D perhaps TRBD1 (5 bases). Germline-derived CDR1 and CDR2 are MNHEY and SMNVEV (reference sequence). Trimming shortened V by 2 bases and J by 7 bases, and 20 bases separated the two germline ends. The CDR3 has 16 residues. The CDR3 nucleotides are TGTGCCAGCAGTTTACGGGGGGATCGACCTATCGGTGGCTACACCTTC. Amino acid sequence: CASSLRGDRPIGGYTF.

The genes are TRBV5-1 and TRBJ2-5, with a possible D match to TRBD1 (6 bases). CDR3 length: 14 residues. V was pared by 0 bases and J by 3 bases, with 9 bases between. From germline, CDR1 is SGHRS and CDR2 YFSETQ. The CDR3 reads CASSLGQGKETQYF. The CDR3 DNA is TGCGCCAGCAGCTTGGGCCAGGGGAAAGAGACCCAGTACTTC.

The table lists this clone with a count of one. This rearrangement joins TRBV27 to TRBJ1-1; TRBD1 might be the D (6 bases). The CDR3 extends over 15 amino acids. V lost 6 bases to trimming and J lost 6 bases, with 20 bases between them. Germline V gene data show CDR1 as MNHEY and CDR2 as SMNVEV (reference sequence). The CDR3, as DNA: TGTGCCAGCAGCAGAACCCCAGGGGTAGGCGCTGAAGCTTTCTTT. Amino acids: CASSRTPGVGAEAFF.

This clone was found once. The CDR3 is CASSLVGQGGNIQYF. In nucleotides, the CDR3 is TGTGCCAGCAGCTTAGTGGGTCAGGGCGGAAACATTCAGTACTTC. This chain connects TRBV7-2 to TRBJ2-4; possibly TRBD1 for D (5 bases). The CDR3 length is 15 residues. V was shortened by 1 base and J by 6 bases, with 13 bases between the two germline ends. Germline CDR1 SGHTA, CDR2 FQGNSA.

This chain joins TRBV5-5 and TRBJ2-2; no clear D gene. Looked up from germline, CDR1 is SGHKS and CDR2 is YYEKEE (reference sequence). CDR3 length: 15 amino acids. With 0 bases removed from V and 4 bases from J, the gap between germline ends came to 10 bases. CDR3 sequence: CASSLGSNCTGELFF. The CDR3 DNA reads as TGTGCCAGCAGCTTGGGATCCAACTGCACCGGGGAGCTGTTTTTT.

The V and J genes are TRBV25-1 and TRBJ2-1; perhaps TRBD2 as D (6 bases). The ends were cut back, 7 bases at V and 7 bases at J, with 14 bases in the middle. Per germline, CDR1 MGHDK and CDR2 SYGVNS. The CDR3 is made up of 13 amino acids. The CDR3 nucleotides read TGTGCCAGCATAGCCTGGAGGGGAAATGAGCAGTTCTTC. Translated, it gives CASIAWRGNEQFF.